This T cell receptor beta chain is drawn from a study of shared T cell receptors in the human thymus. Per germline, CDR1 SGHNT and CDR2 YENEEA. The CDR3 is made up of 15 amino acids. V lost 2 bases, J lost 9 bases, and 4 bases stayed unmatched. Using immunoSEQ multiplex PCR, the repertoire was profiled, and TCRdb retains in-frame clones only, with some absent. The sample contains approximately 580,000 clones, about 80% of which appear only once. These data also featured in a second study, about human thymus T cells. Turning to that study: In corrective heart surgery, resections were taken, and these provided the thymus tissue.

The chain uses TRBV11-3 and TRBJ2-1, with 13 bases that match TRBD2. This receptor was obtained from a boy under three years old with a congenital heart defect. Sequenced sample: thymocytes. This CDR3 is CASSLRTSGSSEQFF. CDR3 bases: TGTGCCAGCAGCTTACGGACTAGCGGGAGTAGTGAGCAGTTCTTC.